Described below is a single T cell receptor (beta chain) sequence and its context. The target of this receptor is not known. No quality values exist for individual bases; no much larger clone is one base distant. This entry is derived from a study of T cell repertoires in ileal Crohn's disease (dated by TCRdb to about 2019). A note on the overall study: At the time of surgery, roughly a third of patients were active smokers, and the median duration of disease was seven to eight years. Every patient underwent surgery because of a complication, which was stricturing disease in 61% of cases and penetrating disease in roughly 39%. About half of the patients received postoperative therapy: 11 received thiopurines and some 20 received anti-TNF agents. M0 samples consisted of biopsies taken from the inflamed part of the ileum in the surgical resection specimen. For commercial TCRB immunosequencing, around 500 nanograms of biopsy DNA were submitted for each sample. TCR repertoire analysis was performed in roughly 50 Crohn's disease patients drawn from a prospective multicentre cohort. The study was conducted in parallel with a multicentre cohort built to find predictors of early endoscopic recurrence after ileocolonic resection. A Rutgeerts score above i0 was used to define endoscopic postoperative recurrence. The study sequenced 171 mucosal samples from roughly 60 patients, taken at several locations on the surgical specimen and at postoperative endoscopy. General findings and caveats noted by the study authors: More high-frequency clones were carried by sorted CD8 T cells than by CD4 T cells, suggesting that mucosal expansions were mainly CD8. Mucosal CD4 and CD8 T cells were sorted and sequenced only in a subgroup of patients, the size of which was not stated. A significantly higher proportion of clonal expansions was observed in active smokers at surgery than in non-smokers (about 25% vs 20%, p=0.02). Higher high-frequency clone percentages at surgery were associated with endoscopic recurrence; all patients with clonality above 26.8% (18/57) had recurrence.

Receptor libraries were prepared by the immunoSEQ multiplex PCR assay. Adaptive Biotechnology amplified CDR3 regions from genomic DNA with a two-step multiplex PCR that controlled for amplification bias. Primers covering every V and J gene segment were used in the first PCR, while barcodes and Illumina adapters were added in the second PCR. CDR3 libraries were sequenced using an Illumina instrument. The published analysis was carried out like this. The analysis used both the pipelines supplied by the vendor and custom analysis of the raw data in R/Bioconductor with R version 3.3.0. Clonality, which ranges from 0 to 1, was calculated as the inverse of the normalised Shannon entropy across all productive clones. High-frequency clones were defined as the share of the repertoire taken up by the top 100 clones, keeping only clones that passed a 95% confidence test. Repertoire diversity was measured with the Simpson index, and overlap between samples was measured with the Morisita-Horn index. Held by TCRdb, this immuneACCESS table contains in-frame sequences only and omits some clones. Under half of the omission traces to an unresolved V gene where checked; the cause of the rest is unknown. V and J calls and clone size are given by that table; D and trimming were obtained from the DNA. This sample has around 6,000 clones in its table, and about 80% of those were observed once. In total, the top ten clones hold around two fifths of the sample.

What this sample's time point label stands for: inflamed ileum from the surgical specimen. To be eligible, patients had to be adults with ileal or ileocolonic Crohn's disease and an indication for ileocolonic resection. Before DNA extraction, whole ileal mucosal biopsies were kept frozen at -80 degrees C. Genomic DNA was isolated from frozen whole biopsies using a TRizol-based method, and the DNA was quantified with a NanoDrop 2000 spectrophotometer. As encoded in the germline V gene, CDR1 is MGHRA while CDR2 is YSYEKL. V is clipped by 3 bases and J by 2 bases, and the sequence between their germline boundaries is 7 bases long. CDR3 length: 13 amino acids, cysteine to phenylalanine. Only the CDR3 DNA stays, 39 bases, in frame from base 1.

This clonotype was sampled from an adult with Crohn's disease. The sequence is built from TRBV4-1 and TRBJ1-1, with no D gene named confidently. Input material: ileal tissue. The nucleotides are TGCGCCAGCAGCCAGACACCAAACACTGAAGCTTTCTTT. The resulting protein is CASSQTPNTEAFF.